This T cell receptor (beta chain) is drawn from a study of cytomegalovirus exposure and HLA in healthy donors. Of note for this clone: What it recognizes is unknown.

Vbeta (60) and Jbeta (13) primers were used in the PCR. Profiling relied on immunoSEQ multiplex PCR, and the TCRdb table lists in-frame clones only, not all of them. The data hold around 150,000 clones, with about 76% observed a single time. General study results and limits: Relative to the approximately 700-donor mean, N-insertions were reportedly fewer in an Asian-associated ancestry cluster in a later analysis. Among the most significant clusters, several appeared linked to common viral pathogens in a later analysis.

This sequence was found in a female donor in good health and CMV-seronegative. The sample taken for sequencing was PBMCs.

CDR3: CAISGDRATYEQYF. CDR3 sequence (DNA): TGTGCCATCAGTGGGGACAGGGCTACCTACGAGCAGTACTTC. V gene TRBV10-3 combines with J gene TRBJ2-7; 9 bases are a match to TRBD1. The CDR3 is 14 residues long. The germline CDR1 and CDR2 sequences are ENHRY and SYGVKD. Trimming at V came to 4 bases and at J to 2 bases, leaving 3 bases not matched to a gene.